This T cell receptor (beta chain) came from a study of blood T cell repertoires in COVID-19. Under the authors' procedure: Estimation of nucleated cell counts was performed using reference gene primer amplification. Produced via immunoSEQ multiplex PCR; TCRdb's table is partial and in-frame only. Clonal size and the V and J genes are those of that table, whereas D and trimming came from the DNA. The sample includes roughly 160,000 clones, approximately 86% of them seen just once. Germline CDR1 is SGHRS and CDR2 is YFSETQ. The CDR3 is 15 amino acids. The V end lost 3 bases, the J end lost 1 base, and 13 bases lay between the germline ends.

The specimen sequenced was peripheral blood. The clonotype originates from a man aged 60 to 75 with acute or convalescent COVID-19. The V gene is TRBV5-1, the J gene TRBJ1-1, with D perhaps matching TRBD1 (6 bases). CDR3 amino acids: CASSYGPRGNTEAFF. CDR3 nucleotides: TGCGCCAGCAGCTACGGGCCCAGGGGGAACACTGAAGCTTTCTTT.